What follows are 17 T cell receptor beta chains derived from one specimen sequenced in a study of blood T cell repertoires in COVID-19. The repertoire was sequenced with immunoSEQ multiplex PCR; TCRdb's copy has only in-frame clones and lacks some. The table has fewer than 400,000 clones, 75% to 90% seen once; the top ten hold approximately 3.7%. Specimen: peripheral blood. These receptors all stem from a young woman with acute or convalescent COVID-19.

This chain links TRBV5-1 with TRBJ2-7, with 8 bases fitting TRBD2. Germline V CDR1 and CDR2: SGHRS, YFSETQ. This CDR3 has 14 amino acids. Trimming took 3 bases from V and 0 from J; bases not matched to a gene: 2. CDR3 sequence: CASSSSGSSYEQYF. CDR3 bases: TGCGCCAGCAGCTCGAGCGGGAGCTCCTACGAGCAGTACTTC.

This clone was seen more than once but under ten times. This chain connects TRBV7-6 to TRBJ1-4; a possible D gene is TRBD1 (6 bases). The CDR3 consists of 15 residues. Looked up from germline, CDR1 is SGHVS and CDR2 is FNYEAQ. The V and J ends lost 5 bases and 7 bases respectively, with 17 bases between them. The CDR3 region has the DNA TGTGCCAGCAGCCCAGGTGGCGGGGGCGGTGAAAAACTGTTTTTT. As protein: CASSPGGGGGEKLFF.

On this clone itself: The same CDR3 can be traced to other DNA sequences in this sample. The V and J genes are TRBV6-5 and TRBJ1-2; maybe TRBD1 (6 bases). Trimming cost V 6 bases and J 2 bases, with 10 bases left between them. The CDR3 extends over 13 amino acids. In germline, CDR1 is MNHEY, CDR2 SVGAGI. The CDR3 nucleotides are TGTGCCAGCAGCCCCGGACAGAACTATGGCTACACCTTC. Its translation: CASSPGQNYGYTF.

The chain uses TRBV18 and TRBJ2-1, with 10 bases fitting TRBD1. After removal of 1 base from V and 8 bases from J, the junction contained 14 bases not matched to a gene. From germline, CDR1 is KGHSH and CDR2 LQKENI. The CDR3 covers 18 residues. The CDR3 DNA reads TGTGCCAGCTCACCACTGACAGGGGGCGCGTCTGAGGAGGATGAGCAGTTCTTC. Translation: CASSPLTGGASEEDEQFF.

About this clone itself: Other nucleotide sequences from this sample produce the same CDR3. The chain couples TRBV5-1 to TRBJ2-5; D ambiguous. Germline CDR1 SGHRS, CDR2 YFSETQ. The CDR3 length is 11 residues. V was pared by 4 bases and J by 2 bases, with 3 bases between. CDR3 residues: CASSVQETQYF. In DNA, the CDR3 is TGCGCCAGCAGCGTACAAGAGACCCAGTACTTC.

The chain has TRBV6-5 and TRBJ1-4; no definite D call. V was trimmed by 5 bases and J by 0 bases, leaving 7 bases between them. This CDR3 region has 14 residues. Germline CDR1 reads MNHEY; CDR2 reads SVGAGI. Written as DNA, the CDR3 is TGTGCCAGCAGTCCTTACTCAACTAATGAAAAACTGTTTTTT. It codes for CASSPYSTNEKLFF.

J is TRBJ2-2 and V is TRBV9, with D perhaps TRBD1 (6 bases). V was shortened by 0 bases and J by 9 bases, with 12 bases between the two germline ends. The CDR3 totals 14 residues. CDR1 SGDLS and CDR2 YYNGEE come from the germline V gene. The CDR3 DNA reads TGTGCCAGCAGCGTAGGGTCAGGGGAGAGGGAGCTGTTTTTT. It specifies CASSVGSGERELFF. The whole variable domain, remainder taken from reference TRBV9 and TRBJ2-2, is DSGVTQTPKHLITATGQRVTLRCSPRSGDLSVYWYQQSLDQGLQFLIQYYNGEERAKGNILERFSAQQFPDLHSELNLSSLELGDSALYFCASSVGSGERELFFGEGSRLTVL.

The V gene is TRBV28, the J gene TRBJ2-7; TRBD2 matches at 8 bases. CDR1 and CDR2 from the germline V gene are MDHEN and SYDVKM. V lost 10 bases, J lost 2 bases, and 13 bases stayed unmatched. The CDR3 extends over 15 amino acids. The CDR3 coding sequence is TGTGCCACCAGAGCTCGGGGTAGCGGGACCTACGAGCAGTACTTC. Protein: CATRARGSGTYEQYF.

The V call is TRBV27, the J call TRBJ1-3; TRBD1 might be the D (6 bases). Trimming shortened V by 4 bases and J by 4 bases, and 14 bases separated the two germline ends. CDR1 and CDR2 from the germline V gene are MNHEY and SMNVEV (reference sequence). CDR3 length: 15 residues. For the CDR3, the DNA is TGTGCCAGCAGTTCCAGGGGCTCGACCGGAAACACCATATATTTT. Amino acid sequence: CASSSRGSTGNTIYF.

The V gene is TRBV19, the J gene TRBJ2-5, with a weak D call TRBD1 (5 bases). This CDR3 contains 14 residues. Trimming shortened V by 6 bases and J by 4 bases, and 15 bases separated the two germline ends. Germline lookup yields CDR1 LNHDA and CDR2 SQIVND (reference sequence). CDR3 residues: CASRKQGSGETQYF. The CDR3 DNA reads as TGTGCCAGTAGGAAGCAGGGATCGGGAGAGACCCAGTACTTC.

J is TRBJ1-3 and V is TRBV4-1, with a possible D match to TRBD1 (6 bases). The CDR3 spans 18 residues. V was trimmed by 3 bases and J by 2 bases, leaving 20 bases between them. The germline CDR1 and CDR2 sequences are MGHRA and YSYEKL. CDR3 sequence: CASSHNTDGTYTGNTIYF. The CDR3 DNA follows: TGCGCCAGCAGCCATAACACCGATGGGACATATACTGGAAACACCATATATTTT.

This clone was found a few times. This rearrangement joins TRBV5-1 to TRBJ1-5; 7 bases map to TRBD1. J gave up 11 bases and V 4 bases, and 12 bases lay outside the gene matches. CDR3 length: 14 amino acids. From germline, CDR1 is SGHRS and CDR2 YFSETQ. The CDR3 DNA reads TGCGCCAGCAGCGAGAGGACAGGCGACTCAGCCCAGCATTTT. Protein product: CASSERTGDSAQHF. Full variable domain (remainder filled in from reference TRBV5-1 and TRBJ1-5): KAGVTQTPRYLIKTRGQQVTLSCSPISGHRSVSWYQQTPGQGLQFLFEYFSETQRNKGNFPGRFSGRQFSNSRSEMNVSTLELGDSALYLCASSERTGDSAQHFGDGTRLSIL.

V usage is TRBV4-1 and J usage is TRBJ1-2; no firm D call. V was pared by 3 bases and J by 10 bases, with 9 bases between. From germline, CDR1 is MGHRA and CDR2 YSYEKL. The CDR3 runs to 11 residues. CDR3 nucleotides: TGCGCCAGCAGCCAGGCCGCGGTCTACACCTTC. The encoded protein is CASSQAAVYTF.

This sequence joins TRBV27 and TRBJ2-7; weak D call: TRBD1 (6 bases). The CDR3 extends over 14 amino acids. V was pared by 7 bases and J by 2 bases, with 15 bases between. Germline-derived CDR1 and CDR2 are MNHEY and SMNVEV (reference sequence). CDR3 loop: CASIGRGNPYEQYF. DNA of the CDR3: TGTGCCAGCATAGGCAGGGGAAATCCCTACGAGCAGTACTTC.

The J gene is TRBJ2-7, the V gene TRBV5-5, with D perhaps TRBD1 (8 bases). Trimming pared 2 bases from V and 3 bases from J, leaving 18 bases between. The CDR3 covers 16 residues. Per the germline V gene, CDR1 is SGHKS and CDR2 is YYEKEE (reference sequence). The CDR3 region is CASSFPSGTGGYEQYF. DNA for the CDR3: TGTGCCAGCAGCTTCCCTAGCGGAACAGGGGGCTACGAGCAGTACTTC.

The chain joins TRBV19 to TRBJ2-1, with 8 nucleotides matching TRBD2. The length of the CDR3 is 14 residues. In germline, CDR1 is LNHDA, CDR2 SQIVND (reference sequence). V trimming: 5 bases; J trimming: 7 bases; junction bases outside the gene matches: 7. The CDR3 reads CASSLAGKRNEQFF. The CDR3 DNA reads as TGTGCCAGTAGTTTAGCGGGAAAGCGGAATGAGCAGTTCTTC.

The J gene is TRBJ1-1, the V gene TRBV4-1; D is possibly TRBD1 (5 bases). The CDR3 is 15 residues long. V shed 4 bases and J shed 2 bases, with 14 bases lying between them. Germline V gene data show CDR1 as MGHRA and CDR2 as YSYEKL. The CDR3 nucleotides read TGCGCCAGCAGCCTCCTGGGGGGGGTTAACACTGAAGCTTTCTTT. It yields the protein CASSLLGGVNTEAFF.